A selection of T cell receptor beta chains follows, all from one sample in a study of cytomegalovirus exposure and HLA in healthy donors. Libraries were prepared by immunoSEQ multiplex PCR; TCRdb keeps only in-frame clonotypes and omits some of them. Of tens of thousands of clones in the sample, roughly 60% are singletons; the top ten hold 5.5%. The sample taken for sequencing was PBMCs. The receptors here all came from a woman aged 25-40 years in good health and CMV-seropositive. Both conserved end residues are part of each CDR3. The D gene is left open where the match is weak. A clone size is listed for some rows: how often the clone was seen (once, few, many), or a class if it is expanded.

D	length	V	J	size	DNA	CDR3
.	18	TRBV5-6	TRBJ1-3	.	TGTGCCAGCAGCTTTACTGAGTCGACAGATAGCTCTGGAAACACCATATATTTT	CASSFTESTDSSGNTIYF
TRBD2	17	TRBV7-8	TRBJ2-1	.	TGTGCCAGCAGCCCGCCCTCTCTAGCGGGGGCCTACAATGAGCAGTTCTTC	CASSPPSLAGAYNEQFF
.	17	TRBV15	TRBJ1-2	.	TGTGCCACTAACGACATTCGGGGGTCCTCCCTTAACTATGGCTACCCCTTC	CATNDIRGSSLNYGYPF
.	13	TRBV5-4	TRBJ2-7	.	TGTGCCAGCAGCTTGGAAGGGGGGGACGAGCAGTACTTC	CASSLEGGDEQYF
TRBD2	15	TRBV6-4	TRBJ2-1	few	TGTGCCAGCAGTGACTCGGCGGGGGACCACAATGAGCAGTTCTTC	CASSDSAGDHNEQFF
.	16	TRBV19	TRBJ1-5	.	TGTGCCAGTAGTATGGTTGGCAGTGGGGGGAATCAGCCCCAGCATTTT	CASSMVGSGGNQPQHF
.	10	TRBV20-1	TRBJ2-3	.	TGCAGTGCTAGCAGGGATACGCAGTATTTT	CSASRDTQYF
TRBD2	18	TRBV4-2	TRBJ2-3	.	TGTGCCAGCAGCCAAGATAAGGGGTCTAGCGGGGGGTCGGGTACGCAGTATTTT	CASSQDKGSSGGSGTQYF
.	14	TRBV5-4	TRBJ2-7	.	TGTGCCAGCAGCCAAACTAGTACTTCCTACGAGCAGTACTTC	CASSQTSTSYEQYF
.	15	TRBV7-2	TRBJ1-3	many	TGTGCCAGCAGTCCAACAGGATCCTCTGGAAACACCATATATTTT	CASSPTGSSGNTIYF
TRBD1	14	TRBV5-1	TRBJ1-4	.	TGCGCCAGCAGCTTGGCCGCGGGGACAGGTGGAAGAATTTTT	CASSLAAGTGGRIF
TRBD1	19	TRBV5-4	TRBJ2-5	.	TGTGCCAGCAGCTTGGTATGGATGGGACAGGGGGCCTCCGGTGAGACCCAGTACTTC	CASSLVWMGQGASGETQYF
TRBD2	15	TRBV30	TRBJ2-3	.	TGTGCCTGGGGGTGGACTAGCGGGTCGACAGATACGCAGTATTTT	CAWGWTSGSTDTQYF
.	14	TRBV5-1	TRBJ2-1	.	TGCGCCAGCAGCTTGTCATATGGTACATCTGGGCAGTTCTTC	CASSLSYGTSGQFF
TRBD2	16	TRBV19	TRBJ2-5	.	TGTGCCAGTTTAGATAGAGCGGGGGGGACCGAAGAGACCCAGTACTTC	CASLDRAGGTEETQYF
TRBD2	16	TRBV19	TRBJ2-7	.	TGTGCCAGTAGTTCGGGACTAGCGGGGCGACTCTACGAGCAGTACTTC	CASSSGLAGRLYEQYF
.	13	TRBV7-3	TRBJ1-6	once	TGTGCCAGCAGCCGGACAGTGGAAGCACCCCTCCACTTT	CASSRTVEAPLHF
.	15	TRBV7-9	TRBJ2-7	.	TGTGCCAGCAGCTTACCGGGAAATCTACTCAACGAGCAGTACTTC	CASSLPGNLLNEQYF
TRBD1	14	TRBV7-8	TRBJ1-4	.	TGTGCCAGCAGTTCGACAGGGGGAAGATCAAAACTGTTTTTT	CASSSTGGRSKLFF
TRBD2	15	TRBV6-5	TRBJ2-2	.	TGTGCCAGCAGCTCCGGGACTAGCGGGGGCCGGGAGCTGTTTTTT	CASSSGTSGGRELFF
.	16	TRBV7-2	TRBJ2-4	once	TGTGCCAGCAGCTTAGATCCTTGGGCCGCCAAAAACATTCAGTACTTC	CASSLDPWAAKNIQYF
TRBD1	19	TRBV7-8	TRBJ2-2	.	TGTGCCAGCAGCTTAGGGGGTGTCAGACGGGACAGGGGTTCCGGGGAGCTGTTTTTT	CASSLGGVRRDRGSGELFF
.	17	TRBV18	TRBJ2-1	.	TGTGCCAGCTCACCACCTCTGGACTCTAGCTCCTACAATGAGCAGTTCTTC	CASSPPLDSSSYNEQFF
TRBD1	13	TRBV4-2	TRBJ1-2	.	TGTGCCAGCAGCCAAGGACAGGGGTATGGCTACACCTTC	CASSQGQGYGYTF
.	14	TRBV28	TRBJ1-5	.	TGTGCCAGCAGAGAAGGACGGAGGCTTTGGGCCCAGCATTTT	CASREGRRLWAQHF
.	14	TRBV4-1	TRBJ2-7	.	TGCGCCAGCAGCCAAGATATCATGGTGTACGAGCAGTACTTC	CASSQDIMVYEQYF